This T cell receptor beta chain was sequenced for a study of T cells in Graves' hyperthyroidism and ophthalmopathy. This clonotype was counted between two and nine times. An end of the junction does not agree with germline; a read error may underlie this. CDR1 is MGHRA and CDR2 is YSYEKL in the germline V gene. The CDR3 contains 15 residues. RNA transcripts yielded amplified TCR beta CDR3 regions. TCR CDR3 regions were first amplified by RT-PCR with HTBI primers. TCRdb ran MiXCR on the multiplex PCR reads and lists one entry per CDR3 protein. The sample records over 700,000 distinct CDR3 sequences, roughly 37% being singletons.

The gene calls are TRBV4-1 and TRBJ1-1; D is unresolved. Sequencing was carried out using blood. The sequence derives from a man between 18 and 35 years old with Graves' hyperthyroidism. CDR3 nucleotide sequence: TGTGCCAGCAGCCAAGATCACGATAGGAACACTGAAGCTTTCTTT. Translation gives CASSQDHDRNTEAFF.